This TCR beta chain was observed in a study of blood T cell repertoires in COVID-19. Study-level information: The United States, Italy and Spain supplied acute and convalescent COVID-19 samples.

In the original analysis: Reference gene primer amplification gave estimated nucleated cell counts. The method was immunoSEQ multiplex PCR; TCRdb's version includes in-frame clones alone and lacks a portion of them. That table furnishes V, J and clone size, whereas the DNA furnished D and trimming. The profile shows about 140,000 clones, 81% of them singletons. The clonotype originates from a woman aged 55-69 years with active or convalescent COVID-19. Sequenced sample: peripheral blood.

Here the CDR3 reads CASSSPGLEFVPSTDTQYF. Here the CDR3 DNA reads TGTGCCAGCAGTTCCCCGGGACTAGAATTTGTCCCTAGCACAGATACGCAGTATTTT. The chain joins TRBV27 to TRBJ2-3; 8 positions agree with TRBD2. V lost 4 bases, J lost 0 bases, and 15 bases stayed unmatched. Germline V gives CDR1 MNHEY, CDR2 SMNVEV (reference sequence). There are 19 residues in the CDR3.